This record concerns one TCR beta chain sequence. The antigen remains undetermined. Mismatch with germline at one junction end may stem from a read error. CAS ≥3, NOSPECS ≥4, moderate-to-severe activity and duration under 3 months marked donors with ophthalmopathy. Germline V gene sequence: CDR1 KGHDR, CDR2 SFDVKD. The CDR3 is 13 amino acids. These data come from a study of Graves' ophthalmopathy and Graves' hyperthyroidism. Whole-study findings and limits: The model reached 70% to 71% sensitivity and roughly 72% specificity for predicting ophthalmopathy progression. Blood samples also showed most expanded thyroid clonotypes exceeding 0.001 frequency. Ophthalmopathy could be told apart from stable hyperthyroidism by a 13-signature model (around 88% sensitivity, about 80% specificity).

CDR3 regions of TCR beta were amplified from RNA transcripts. HTBI primers were used in a first-round RT-PCR, which preceded a second-round multiplex PCR. Each CDR3 protein is one row after TCRdb ran MiXCR on the multiplex PCR reads. The sample holds 340,000 or so distinct CDR3 sequences; under 20% are singletons and the top ten take approximately 13%. The material sequenced was peripheral blood. The source of this sequence is an adult man with Graves' ophthalmopathy. This chain connects TRBV24-1 to TRBJ1-2, with D unclear. The CDR3 nucleotides are TGTGCCACCAGTGGTTTGAACTCCTATGGCTACATCTTC. Amino acids: CATSGLNSYGYIF.